This T cell receptor beta chain was recorded in a study of neurological immune-mediated disorders. TCRdb re-called the 5' RACE reads through MiXCR, storing one row per CDR3 protein. The sample shows some 48,000 distinct CDR3 sequences, about 9.4% of them seen only once. This clonotype appeared many times. Sample: PBMCs. This TCR came from a middle-aged woman with HTLV-1-associated myelopathy (HAM/TSP).

CDR3 bases: TGTGCCAGCAGAGAGGGGGGTCCCAAGGGCACTGAAGCTTTCTTT. Amino acids: CASREGGPKGTEAFF. The V gene is TRBV11-3, the J gene TRBJ1-1, with a weak D call TRBD1 (6 bases). The CDR3 extends over 15 amino acids. Germline CDR1 reads SGHNT; CDR2 reads YENEEA. V lost 6 bases and J lost 4, with 18 bases in between.